The 23 T cell receptor beta chains below all came from one sample that was sequenced in a study of T-cell memory formation after mild COVID-19. Each CDR3 protein gets one entry after TCRdb re-called the 5' RACE reads with MiXCR. The repertoire holds more than 150,000 distinct CDR3 sequences, roughly 18% seen once, with 3% to 4.5% in the top ten. The sequenced material came from PBMCs or a T cell subset sorted from them (not recorded which). These receptors all come from a man between 18 and 35 years old who had mild COVID-19 (a few samples of this study predate the infection). Cell type and time point are not known.

The V gene is TRBV7-6, the J gene TRBJ2-1; tentatively, D is TRBD2 (5 bases). From germline, CDR1 is SGHVS and CDR2 FNYEAQ. V lost 2 bases to trimming and J lost 0 bases, with 14 bases between them. The CDR3 totals 17 residues. In DNA, the CDR3 is TGTGCCAGCAGCTTAAGAGAGTGGAGCGGCTCCTACAATGAGCAGTTCTTC. Its protein is CASSLREWSGSYNEQFF. The full variable domain, its missing parts supplied by reference TRBV7-6 and TRBJ2-1, is GAGVSQSPRYKVTKRGQDVALRCDPISGHVSLYWYRQALGQGPEFLTYFNYEAQQDKSGLPNDRFSAERPEGSISTLTIQRTEQRDSAMYRCASSLREWSGSYNEQFFGPGTRLTVL.

The chain employs TRBV4-3 and TRBJ2-1; 11 bases match TRBD2. Germline assignment: CDR1 LGHNA and CDR2 YSLEER. The J segment lost 1 base and the V segment lost 2 bases, leaving 7 bases of the junction unmatched. This CDR3 contains 18 residues. DNA of the CDR3: TGCGCCAGCAGCCAATATCTAGCGGGGGGCCCATCCTACAATGAGCAGTTCTTC. Its protein product is CASSQYLAGGPSYNEQFF.

This clonotype showed up just once. The chain has TRBV4-3 and TRBJ1-1; unclear D gene. Trimming removed 0 bases at V and 1 base at J, with 6 bases between. The CDR3 is 14 amino acids. CDR1 and CDR2 (germline): LGHNA, YSLEER. The CDR3 sequence is CASSQDWANTEAFF. The CDR3 DNA follows: TGCGCCAGCAGCCAAGATTGGGCGAACACTGAAGCTTTCTTT.

This clonotype was seen more than once but under ten times. V usage is TRBV18 and J usage is TRBJ1-2, with a tentative D call TRBD1 (6 bases). Trimming pared 2 bases from V and 4 bases from J, leaving 14 bases between. Germline assignment: CDR1 KGHSH and CDR2 LQKENI. There are 15 residues in the CDR3. The CDR3 protein is CASSPTGGELYGYTF. CDR3 DNA: TGTGCCAGCTCACCAACGGGGGGCGAGCTCTATGGCTACACCTTC.

Here the CDR3 reads CASSPQGTDYGYTF. The CDR3 coding sequence is TGCGCCAGCAGCCCCCAGGGCACAGACTATGGCTACACCTTC. This rearrangement joins TRBV5-1 to TRBJ1-2; possibly TRBD1 for D (5 bases). Germline V gives CDR1 SGHRS, CDR2 YFSETQ. The CDR3 is 14 residues long. V lost 4 bases to trimming and J lost 3 bases, with 13 bases between them.

The gene calls are TRBV7-6 and TRBJ1-6, with D uncertain. Looked up from germline, CDR1 is SGHVS and CDR2 is FNYEAQ. With 1 base removed from V and 13 bases from J, the gap between germline ends came to 17 bases. CDR3 length: 15 amino acids. The CDR3 region has the DNA TGTGCCAGCAGCTTAGTGGCGGCACCCCGCTCCCCCCTCCACTTT. This encodes CASSLVAAPRSPLHF.

The table lists this clonotype with a few counts. DNA for the CDR3: TGTGCCGCGGGGGGTAGAGCTAACTATGGCTACACCTTC. This codes for CAAGGRANYGYTF. The chain recombines TRBV19 with TRBJ1-2; possibly TRBD1 for D (5 bases). V was pared by 11 bases and J by 0 bases, with 13 bases between. This CDR3 spans 13 amino acids. The germline CDR1 and CDR2 sequences are LNHDA and SQIVND (reference sequence).

The chain is built from TRBV12-3 or TRBV12-4 and TRBJ2-7, with 8 bases fitting TRBD2. J lost 2 bases, V lost 8 bases, and 8 bases had no gene match. The CDR3 is 14 amino acids. CDR3 in DNA: TGTGCCAGCGGCTCGGGAGGGCGGCCCTACGAGCAGTACTTC. It specifies CASGSGGRPYEQYF.

The chain has TRBV9 and TRBJ1-2, with a tentative D call TRBD1 (6 bases). CDR3 length: 12 amino acids. Between the trimmed V and J ends, which lost 2 bases and 7 bases, there was a span of 9 bases. In germline, CDR1 is SGDLS, CDR2 YYNGEE. The CDR3 region has the DNA TGTGCCAGCAGCGTTGTCAGGGGTGGCTACACCTTC. Its translation is CASSVVRGGYTF. The full variable domain, in which reference TRBV9 and TRBJ1-2 provide the parts outside the CDR3, is DSGVTQTPKHLITATGQRVTLRCSPRSGDLSVYWYQQSLDQGLQFLIQYYNGEERAKGNILERFSAQQFPDLHSELNLSSLELGDSALYFCASSVVRGGYTFGSGTRLTVV.

This clonotype was counted many times. This chain uses TRBV5-1 with TRBJ2-3, with D unresolved. Between the trimmed V and J ends, which lost 4 bases and 0 bases, there was a span of 12 bases. The V gene's germline CDR1 is SGHRS and CDR2 YFSETQ. There are 15 residues in the CDR3. Written as DNA, the CDR3 is TGCGCCAGCAGCGACACGTCGACCAGCACAGATACGCAGTATTTT. Translating gives CASSDTSTSTDTQYF.

In its sample, this clonotype was seen a few times. The gene calls are TRBV7-2 and TRBJ1-2; D possibly corresponds to TRBD1 (5 bases). The CDR3 consists of 14 residues. CDR1 and CDR2 (germline): SGHTA, FQGNSA. The ends were cut back, 6 bases at V and 6 bases at J, with 17 bases in the middle. The CDR3 is CASREAGLGNGYTF. The CDR3 DNA follows: TGTGCCAGCAGGGAGGCAGGGTTGGGAAATGGCTACACCTTC.

This clonotype was found many times. The rearrangement joins TRBV20-1 to TRBJ2-3; possible D gene TRBD2, 5 bases. The CDR3 is 15 amino acids. Germline V gene lookup returns CDR1 DFQATT and CDR2 SNEGSKA (reference sequence). With 0 bases removed from V and 3 bases from J, the gap between germline ends came to 13 bases. Here the CDR3 reads CSARERAEWTDTQYF. The CDR3 nucleotides are TGCAGTGCTAGAGAGCGGGCTGAGTGGACAGATACGCAGTATTTT.

This clonotype was counted only a few times. This rearrangement joins TRBV7-2 to TRBJ2-2; perhaps TRBD2 as D (5 bases). This CDR3 has 14 amino acids. Germline assignment: CDR1 SGHTA and CDR2 FQGNSA. The V end lost 5 bases, the J end lost 5 bases, and 12 bases lay between the germline ends. The CDR3 DNA follows: TGTGCCAGCAGCATCGGGTGGGAGACCGGGGAGCTGTTTTTT. Translating it yields CASSIGWETGELFF.

There are a few counts of this clonotype. The V gene is TRBV11-2, the J gene TRBJ2-5; D not resolved. Germline assignment: CDR1 SGHAT and CDR2 FQNNGV. Between the trimmed V and J ends, which lost 4 bases and 5 bases, there was a span of 2 bases. The CDR3 sequence is 10 residues long. Here the CDR3 DNA reads TGTGCCAGCAGCTATGAGACCCAGTACTTC. Amino acid sequence: CASSYETQYF.

This clonotype was seen a few times. This chain links TRBV12-3 or TRBV12-4 with TRBJ2-5; D is unclear. The CDR3 is made up of 13 amino acids. The ends were cut back, 6 bases at V and 0 bases at J, with 8 bases in the middle. The CDR3 region is CASRQAHQETQYF. The CDR3 DNA is TGTGCCAGCAGGCAGGCTCACCAAGAGACCCAGTACTTC.

The chain links TRBV2 to TRBJ1-5; the D is unclear. The CDR3 totals 14 residues. CDR1 is SNHLY and CDR2 is FYNNEI in the germline V gene. V was trimmed by 2 bases and J by 5 bases, leaving 10 bases between them. The CDR3 spells CASSESAPDQPQHF. The CDR3 nucleotides are TGTGCCAGCAGTGAATCGGCGCCGGATCAGCCCCAGCATTTT.

The rearrangement links TRBV20-1 to TRBJ2-1; D is uncertain. The CDR3 consists of 15 residues. The germline gives CDR1 DFQATT, CDR2 SNEGSKA (reference sequence). Trimming pared 4 bases from V and 2 bases from J, leaving 15 bases between. The CDR3 region is CSAKGRSHAYNEQFF. The CDR3, as DNA: TGCAGTGCTAAGGGAAGGAGTCATGCCTACAATGAGCAGTTCTTC.

V is TRBV28 and J is TRBJ1-5; no reliable D call. Trimming removed 7 bases from V and 1 base from J, with 8 bases in between. Germline loops: CDR1 MDHEN, CDR2 SYDVKM. The CDR3 is 13 amino acids. Written as DNA, the CDR3 is TGTGCCAGCAACCCCCGGAGCAATCAGCCCCAGCATTTT. Translated: CASNPRSNQPQHF.

This clonotype showed up just once. V usage is TRBV4-3 and J usage is TRBJ2-3, with 9 bases matching TRBD1. This CDR3 region has 15 residues. With V trimmed by 4 bases and J by 5 bases, 7 bases remained unmatched. Germline V gene lookup returns CDR1 LGHNA and CDR2 YSLEER. Here the CDR3 DNA reads TGCGCCAGCAGCCGGATGGGACAGGGAGGAGATACGCAGTATTTT. It yields the protein CASSRMGQGGDTQYF.

This clonotype was seen a handful of times. This rearrangement joins TRBV24-1 to TRBJ2-3; D might be TRBD1 (7 bases). The CDR3 has 16 amino acids. CDR1 and CDR2 (germline): KGHDR, SFDVKD. V was cut by 5 bases and J by 1 base, with 15 bases left in between. CDR3 nucleotides: TGTGCCACCAGTGGTCCGGAGGGGGCCGGCACAGATACGCAGTATTTT. As protein: CATSGPEGAGTDTQYF.

This rearrangement joins TRBV10-2 to TRBJ2-3, with TRBD2 matching over 13 bases. V dropped 6 bases and J dropped 6; count of bases not matched to a gene: 3. Germline CDR1 is WSHSY and CDR2 is SAAADI. The CDR3 sequence is 14 residues long. The CDR3 sequence is CASRLAGGADTQYF. The CDR3 DNA follows: TGCGCCAGCAGACTAGCGGGGGGGGCGGATACGCAGTATTTT.

This clonotype was observed a handful of times. The chain carries TRBV4-1 and TRBJ1-1; D is undetermined. Per germline, CDR1 MGHRA and CDR2 YSYEKL. V was pared by 2 bases and J by 11 bases, with 15 bases between. This CDR3 comprises 13 residues. The CDR3 coding sequence is TGCGCCAGCAGCCAATATCCTCAACTTCGGGCTTTCTTT. Translated: CASSQYPQLRAFF.

In its sample, this clonotype was seen a few times. The genes are TRBV12-3 or TRBV12-4 and TRBJ2-2; D gene unclear. The CDR3 is 14 residues long. The V end was cut by 5 bases, the J end by 7 bases, with 14 bases between. CDR3 amino acids: CASSTSFGVGELFF. The CDR3 DNA reads TGTGCCAGCAGTACCAGTTTTGGTGTCGGGGAGCTGTTTTTT.